The clone carrying this T cell receptor (beta chain) showed up just once. The data were produced by immunoSEQ multiplex PCR, yet TCRdb's version contains in-frame clones alone and is incomplete. Among roughly 41,000 clones listed, approximately 86% were seen once. The source of the sample is a study of blood T cell repertoires in COVID-19. The CDR3 loop spans 14 amino acids. Germline lookup yields CDR1 SEHNR and CDR2 FQNEAQ (reference sequence). V lost 3 bases and J 3 bases, leaving 10 bases between the germline ends. Specimen: PBMCs or T cells enriched from blood (not recorded which). The source is a woman between 45 and 60 years old who had recovered from COVID-19. V and J are TRBV7-9 and TRBJ2-3, with D perhaps matching TRBD2 (6 bases). Here the CDR3 reads CASSLLAFTDTQYF. The CDR3 DNA sequence: TGTGCCAGCAGCTTGCTAGCGTTTACAGATACGCAGTATTTT.